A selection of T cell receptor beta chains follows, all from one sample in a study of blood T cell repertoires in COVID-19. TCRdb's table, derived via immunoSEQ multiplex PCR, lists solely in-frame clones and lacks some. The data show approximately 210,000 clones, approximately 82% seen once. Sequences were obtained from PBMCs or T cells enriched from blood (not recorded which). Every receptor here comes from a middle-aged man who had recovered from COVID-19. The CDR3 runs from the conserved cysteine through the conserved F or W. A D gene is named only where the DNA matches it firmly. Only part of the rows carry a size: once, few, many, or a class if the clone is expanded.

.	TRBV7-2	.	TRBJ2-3	TGTGCCCGTGGGGGGGGCATCACAGATACGCAGTATTTT	CARGGGITDTQYF
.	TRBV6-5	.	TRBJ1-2	TGTGCCAGCAGGGCTCCCCCGCATGGCTACACCTTC	CASRAPPHGYTF
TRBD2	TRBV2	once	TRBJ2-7	TGTGCCAGCGCTCGACTAGCGGTCGACCCCTACGAGCAGTACTTC	CASARLAVDPYEQYF
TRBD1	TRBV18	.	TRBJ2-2	TGTGCCAGCTCATCGGGACAGGGTTGGTCCGGGGAGCTGTTTTTT	CASSSGQGWSGELFF
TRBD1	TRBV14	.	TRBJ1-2	TGTGCCAGCAGCCAAGAGAAACAGGGGAATTGGTATGGCTACACCTTC	CASSQEKQGNWYGYTF
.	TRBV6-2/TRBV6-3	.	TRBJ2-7	TGTGCCAGCAGTATTGACAGAGACTACGAGCAGTACTTC	CASSIDRDYEQYF
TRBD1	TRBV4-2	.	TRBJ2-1	TGTGCCAGCAGCCCCGGGACAGGGGGCCAGGAGCAGTTCTTC	CASSPGTGGQEQFF
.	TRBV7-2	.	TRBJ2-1	TGTGCCAGCAGCTTAATGAGTACGAACAATGAGCAGTTCTTC	CASSLMSTNNEQFF
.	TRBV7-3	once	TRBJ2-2	TGTGCCAGCAGCTTGTTATTGAACACCGGGGAGCTGTTTTTT	CASSLLLNTGELFF
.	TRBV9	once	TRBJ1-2	TGTGCCAGCAGCACACAGACCACCGGACTAAATGGCTACACCTTC	CASSTQTTGLNGYTF
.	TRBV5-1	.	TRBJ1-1	TGCGCCAGCAGCTATAACTACAGGTCTGAAGCTTTCTTT	CASSYNYRSEAFF
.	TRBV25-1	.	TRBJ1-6	TGTGCCAGCAAGTACGCGGATTCACCCCTCCACTTT	CASKYADSPLHF
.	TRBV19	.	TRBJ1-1	TGTGCCAGTAGTATAGGAACGATCACAGGGAGGGACACTGAAGCTTTCTTT	CASSIGTITGRDTEAFF
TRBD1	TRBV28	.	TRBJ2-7	TGTGCCAGCAGTCTATATTCGGACAGGGATATCTACGAGCAGTACTTC	CASSLYSDRDIYEQYF
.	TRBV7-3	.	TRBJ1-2	TGTGCCAGCAGTCCCTCCCCAGGTGGTGGCTACACCTTC	CASSPSPGGGYTF
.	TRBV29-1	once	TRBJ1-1	TGCAGCGTTGAATCAGGCCTGAACACTGAAGCTTTCTTT	CSVESGLNTEAFF
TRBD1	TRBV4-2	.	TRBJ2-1	TGTGCCAGCAGCCAGATCGCCGGGACAGGGAGATACAATGAGCAGTTCTTC	CASSQIAGTGRYNEQFF
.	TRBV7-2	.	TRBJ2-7	TGTGCCAGCAGGCTGGGAGGCCCCTACGAGCAGTACTTC	CASRLGGPYEQYF
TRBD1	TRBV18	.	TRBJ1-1	TGTGCCAGCTCAGCGACAGGGGGCGGGAACACTGAAGCTTTCTTT	CASSATGGGNTEAFF
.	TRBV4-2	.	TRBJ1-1	TGTGCCAGCAGCCAAGGGGGAGGGTTCGCTTTCTTT	CASSQGGGFAFF
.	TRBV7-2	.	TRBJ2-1	TGTGCCAGCAGCTCGGGACTTCACGACAATGAGCAGTTCTTC	CASSSGLHDNEQFF
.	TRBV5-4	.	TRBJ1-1	TGTGCCAGCAGCTCTGGACTCCGAGGGGAAGCTTTCTTT	CASSSGLRGEAFF
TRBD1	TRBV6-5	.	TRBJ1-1	TGTGCCAGCAGACAGACAGGGGGTGTCACTGAAGCTTTCTTT	CASRQTGGVTEAFF
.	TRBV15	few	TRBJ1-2	TGTGCCACCAGCAGAGACTTACTAGACTATGGCTACACCTTC	CATSRDLLDYGYTF
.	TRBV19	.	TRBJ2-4	TGTGCCACCTCGCCTAGCATAATTTCGAACATTCAGTACTTC	CATSPSIISNIQYF
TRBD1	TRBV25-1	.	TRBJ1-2	TGTGCCAGCAGTGACCCTTTGACAGGGAAAGACTATGGCTACACCTTC	CASSDPLTGKDYGYTF
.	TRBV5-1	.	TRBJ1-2	TGCGCCAGCAGCCCGGAGGACAGAAACTATGGCTACACCTTC	CASSPEDRNYGYTF
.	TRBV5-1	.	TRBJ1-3	TGCGCCAGCAGCTTGGGCCAGATTTCTGGAAACACCATATATTTT	CASSLGQISGNTIYF
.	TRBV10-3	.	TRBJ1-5	TGTGCCATCAGTGAATATGGCAATCAGCCCCAGCATTTT	CAISEYGNQPQHF
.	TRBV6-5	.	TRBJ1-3	TGTGCCAGCAATTTCGGACACTCTGGGAACACCATATATTTT	CASNFGHSGNTIYF
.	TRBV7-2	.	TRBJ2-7	TGTGCCAGCAGCTTAACCCAGGTCGGCGAGCAGTACTTC	CASSLTQVGEQYF
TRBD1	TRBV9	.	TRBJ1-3	TGTGCCAGCAGCGCACGGGACAGCTCTGGAAACACCATATATTTT	CASSARDSSGNTIYF
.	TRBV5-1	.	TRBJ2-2	TGCGCCAGCAGCTTGGTGTCGTCCGGGGAGCTGTTTTTT	CASSLVSSGELFF
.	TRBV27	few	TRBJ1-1	TGTGCCAGCAGGATATTGGGCAGGGGGAACACTGAAGCTTTCTTT	CASRILGRGNTEAFF
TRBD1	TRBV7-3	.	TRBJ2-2	TGTGCCAGCAGCTTTGGGTACAGGGGGTTCACCGGGGAGCTGTTTTTT	CASSFGYRGFTGELFF
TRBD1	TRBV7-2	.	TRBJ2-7	TGTGCCAGCAGCTACCGGGACAGGGTCTACGAGCAGTACTTC	CASSYRDRVYEQYF
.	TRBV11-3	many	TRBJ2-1	TGTGCCAGCAGCTTATCGGACGGGACTGCCTACAATGAGCAGTTCTTC	CASSLSDGTAYNEQFF
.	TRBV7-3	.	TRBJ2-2	TGTGCCAGCAGCTTAAGTCCAGACAGTACCGGGGAGCTGTTTTTT	CASSLSPDSTGELFF
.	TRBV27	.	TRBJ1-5	TGTGCCAGCAGTTTAGGCCTAGATAGCAATCAGCCCCAGCATTTT	CASSLGLDSNQPQHF
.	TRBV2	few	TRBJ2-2	TGTGCCAGCAGAGGGGGTTGGACCGGGGAGCTGTTTTTT	CASRGGWTGELFF
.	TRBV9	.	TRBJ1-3	TGTGCCAGCAATCCCAGGTCTGGAAACACCATATATTTT	CASNPRSGNTIYF
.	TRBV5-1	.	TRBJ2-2	TGCGCCAGCAGCCGCGGGCAGGTCGGCACCGGGGAGCTGTTTTTT	CASSRGQVGTGELFF
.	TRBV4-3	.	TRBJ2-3	TGCGCCAGCAGCCAAGATAGGGCAGGGAAGACGCAGTATTTT	CASSQDRAGKTQYF
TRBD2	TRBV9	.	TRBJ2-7	TGTGCCAGGAGTGGCGGGGGGTCCTCCTACGAGCAGTACTTC	CARSGGGSSYEQYF
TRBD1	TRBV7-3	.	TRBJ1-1	TGTGCCAGCAGCCCGAGGGGGACAGGGGTCTATGAAGCTTTCTTT	CASSPRGTGVYEAFF